The clone carrying this T cell receptor (beta chain) has only one observation. The data originate from a study of blood T cell repertoires in COVID-19. Study-wide context: PBMCs, B-cell-depleted T cells, or T cells provided the cDNA or gDNA that made up the material.

The CDR3 has 17 amino acids. Unmatched junction bases numbered 2, after V lost 0 bases and J lost 0 bases. CDR1 is SGDLS and CDR2 is YYNGEE in the germline V gene. TCRdb's table, derived via immunoSEQ multiplex PCR, lists solely in-frame clones and lacks some. The sample contains under 75,000 clones, 80% to 95% of which appear only once. The V call is TRBV9, the J call TRBJ2-6; 8 bases agree with TRBD2. The sequencing input was peripheral blood. The receptor was isolated from a man aged 50-60 years with active COVID-19. The CDR3 nucleotides are TGTGCCAGCAGCGTAGCGGGAGGGAGCTCTGGGGCCAACGTCCTGACTTTC. It codes for CASSVAGGSSGANVLTF.